This is a list of T cell receptor beta chains from one sample in a study of shared clonotypes between healthy human individuals. TCRdb's table, derived via immunoSEQ multiplex PCR, lists solely in-frame clones and lacks some. Of 300,000 to 400,000 clones in the sample, around two thirds were seen once. Sequenced sample: memory CD4+ T cells sorted from blood. All receptors come from a man aged 25 to 40 in good health. CDR3s include the opening cysteine and the closing phenylalanine or tryptophan. D genes are given only for firm matches. Clone size appears in some rows only: once, few, many, or a class for an expanded clone.

NA	TRBJ2-1	TRBD1	TRBV5-1	TGCGCCAGCAGCTTGCGACAGGGGGCGGATCCGTTCTTC	CASSLRQGADPFF
once	TRBJ2-7	TRBD2	TRBV5-5	TGTGCCAGCAGCTCCGGCTTGCGGGAGTTGTACGAGCAGTACTTC	CASSSGLRELYEQYF
NA	TRBJ2-7	NA	TRBV4-1	TGCGCCAGCAGCCGTTCAGTCTTAGGGGGTATCGGAGCGGGACCCAGCTCCTACGAGCAGTACTTC	CASSRSVLGGIGAGPSSYEQYF
many	TRBJ2-7	NA	TRBV18	TGTGCCAGCTCACCCTCGGCGGGGCCCGCCGACGAGCAGTACTTC	CASSPSAGPADEQYF
few	TRBJ1-1	TRBD1	TRBV19	TGTGCCAGTCGAACAGGGGGTGAGGGTCCTGAAGCTTTCTTT	CASRTGGEGPEAFF
NA	TRBJ1-1	NA	TRBV27	TGTGCCACCAGGGCGTATGGGACTGAAGCTTTCTTT	CATRAYGTEAFF
NA	TRBJ2-1	NA	TRBV29-1	TGCAGCGTTGGGCGGTCGGACTCACAGTTCTTC	CSVGRSDSQFF
NA	TRBJ2-3	TRBD1	TRBV2	TGTGCCAGCAGTGGAACCCTTGGGACAGGGGGCACAGATACGCAGTATTTT	CASSGTLGTGGTDTQYF
NA	TRBJ2-5	NA	TRBV5-1	TGCGCCAGCGCCGGGACTCCCCAAGAGACCCAGTACTTC	CASAGTPQETQYF
NA	TRBJ1-1	NA	TRBV2	TGTGCCAGCGGTAAAGACCATAACACTGAAGCTTTCTTT	CASGKDHNTEAFF
few	TRBJ1-1	NA	TRBV5-4	TGTGCCAGCAGCCCACCGGGGGGCACTGAAGCTTTCTTT	CASSPPGGTEAFF
NA	TRBJ1-1	NA	TRBV11-3	TGTGCCAGCAGCTTACAGGGTGGCCTGAACACTGAAGCTTTCTTT	CASSLQGGLNTEAFF
NA	TRBJ2-3	TRBD2	TRBV30	TGTGCCTGGAGCCTAGGGACTAGCGCCACAGATACGCAGTATTTT	CAWSLGTSATDTQYF
NA	TRBJ1-1	TRBD1	TRBV2	TGTGCCAGCAGTGATCGGGACAGGGGGTACACTGAAGCTTTCTTT	CASSDRDRGYTEAFF
NA	TRBJ1-1	NA	TRBV18	TGTGCCAGCTCACCTCTTGCAGCCAGTCTGAACACTGAAGCTTTCTTT	CASSPLAASLNTEAFF
NA	TRBJ2-2	TRBD1	TRBV18	TGTGCCAGCTCACCGGCAGGGACAGGGAACACCGGGGAGCTGTTTTTT	CASSPAGTGNTGELFF
few	TRBJ2-7	TRBD1	TRBV28	TGTGCCAGCAGTCCCTACAGGGGGCGAAGCGAGCAGTACTTC	CASSPYRGRSEQYF
NA	TRBJ2-1	NA	TRBV5-6	TGTGCCAGCAGCTTGGAACATGAGCAGTTCTTC	CASSLEHEQFF
NA	TRBJ1-1	TRBD1	TRBV10-3	TGTGCCATCAGTGAGTCCGGGACAGGGGGGAACACTGAAGCTTTCTTT	CAISESGTGGNTEAFF
NA	TRBJ2-7	NA	TRBV14	TGTGCCAGCAGCCAAATCTACGAGCAGTACTTC	CASSQIYEQYF
few	TRBJ2-1	TRBD2	TRBV19	TGTGCCAGTAGTACGTTCAGCGGGAGGGCCTCAAAGCGCAATGAGCAGTTCTTC	CASSTFSGRASKRNEQFF
NA	TRBJ1-1	TRBD1	TRBV18	TGTGCCAGCTCACCAAGTCCCGGGACAGGGGGCACTGAAGCTTTCTTT	CASSPSPGTGGTEAFF
NA	TRBJ2-3	NA	TRBV7-2	TGTGCCAGCAGCTCCGGTACAGATACGCAGTATTTT	CASSSGTDTQYF
NA	TRBJ2-1	NA	TRBV5-6	TGTGCCAGCAGCTTGCGGGAGCGCGACAATGAGCAGTTCTTC	CASSLRERDNEQFF
NA	TRBJ1-2	TRBD1	TRBV6-5	TGTGCCAGCAGTCGGGGACAGGTTGGCTACACCTTC	CASSRGQVGYTF
NA	TRBJ2-5	NA	TRBV4-1	TGCGCCAGCAGCCAAGATTCCGACAGTTGGGGATCCAACGCAAAAGAGACCCAGTACTTC	CASSQDSDSWGSNAKETQYF
few	TRBJ2-7	TRBD2	TRBV19	TGTGCCACCTCCTACCCGGCTAGCGGGAGGTACGAGCAGTACTTC	CATSYPASGRYEQYF
few	TRBJ1-2	NA	TRBV13	TGTGCCAGCAGCCTACGGGGCAGGGACGGAGGCTACACCTTC	CASSLRGRDGGYTF
few	TRBJ1-1	NA	TRBV6-1	TGTGCCACGGGGGGCAGGACAACTCAAACTGAAGCTTTCTTT	CATGGRTTQTEAFF
NA	TRBJ2-7	NA	TRBV7-2	TGTGCCAGCAGCTTATGGGACTACGAGCAGTACTTC	CASSLWDYEQYF
many	TRBJ2-4	TRBD2	TRBV27	TGTGCCAGCAGTGCCCAGGGACTAGCGGGAGAGAGCATTCAGTACTTC	CASSAQGLAGESIQYF
NA	TRBJ1-5	TRBD1	TRBV6-6	TGTGCCAGCAGCTTAACAGGGGGGTCAAATCAGCCCCAGCATTTT	CASSLTGGSNQPQHF
many	TRBJ2-2	TRBD2	TRBV19	TGTGCCAGTACTCGCGGGAGTGATAACACCGGGGAGCTGTTTTTT	CASTRGSDNTGELFF
NA	TRBJ2-7	NA	TRBV14	TGTGCCAGCAGCCAAGAATCTTGGGTCCAAACTTACTCCTACGAGCAGTACTTC	CASSQESWVQTYSYEQYF
NA	TRBJ1-4	NA	TRBV25-1	TGTGCCAGCAGTGAATTCGGACCAGGAAGTAATGAAAAACTGTTTTTT	CASSEFGPGSNEKLFF
NA	TRBJ2-3	NA	TRBV6-4	TGTGCCAGCAGTGACTCCCCCCTTGGTACGCAGTATTTT	CASSDSPLGTQYF
many	TRBJ2-6	NA	TRBV28	TGTGCCAGCACCCCACTCGGGGTCTCTGGGGCCAACGTCCTGACTTTC	CASTPLGVSGANVLTF
NA	TRBJ2-5	TRBD2	TRBV5-1	TGCGCCAGCAGCTTTCCACTAGCGGGAGGTGAAGAGACCCAGTACTTC	CASSFPLAGGEETQYF
NA	TRBJ2-6	TRBD1	TRBV5-1	TGCGCCAGCGATGCCCAAGGGGGCGCTGGGGCCAACGTCCTGACTTTC	CASDAQGGAGANVLTF
NA	TRBJ2-3	NA	TRBV7-3	TGTGCCAGCAGCTCGGGGCTTGGAGTTGAGGGAGATACGCAGTATTTT	CASSSGLGVEGDTQYF
NA	TRBJ1-1	TRBD1	TRBV16	TGTGCCAGCAGTTCAAAGGGACAGGAGGGGGGTGAAGCTTTCTTT	CASSSKGQEGGEAFF
NA	TRBJ2-1	NA	TRBV11-2	TGTGCCAGCAGCTTAATCCGGGCCACCCCTTACAATGAGCAGTTCTTC	CASSLIRATPYNEQFF
NA	TRBJ1-2	NA	TRBV19	TGTGCCAGTAGTAAGGCAGGGCTACCCGATGGCTACACCTTC	CASSKAGLPDGYTF
few	TRBJ1-2	NA	TRBV28	TGTGCCAGCAGTCCCGGACTCGTTGGCTATGGCTACACCTTC	CASSPGLVGYGYTF
NA	TRBJ2-1	NA	TRBV28	TGTGCCAGCCCAGGGGGCGGGGGTGAGCAGTTCTTC	CASPGGGGEQFF
NA	TRBJ2-6	NA	TRBV29-1	TGCAGCGTTGATGGGGGCTCGGGGGCCAACGTCCTGACTTTC	CSVDGGSGANVLTF
NA	TRBJ2-3	NA	TRBV7-2	TGTGCCAGCAGCTCGGCAGGCGCAGATACGCAGTATTTT	CASSSAGADTQYF
NA	TRBJ2-7	TRBD1	TRBV4-3	TGCGCCACCGATGCCGGGACAGGGGGCTACGAGCAGTACTTC	CATDAGTGGYEQYF
many	TRBJ2-7	NA	TRBV7-9	TGTGCCAGCAGCTCTGAGACTAACCGAGACGAGCAGTACTTC	CASSSETNRDEQYF
NA	TRBJ2-1	NA	TRBV5-4	TGTGCCAGCAGCCTCAGCGGGTATACCTACAATGAGCAGTTCTTC	CASSLSGYTYNEQFF